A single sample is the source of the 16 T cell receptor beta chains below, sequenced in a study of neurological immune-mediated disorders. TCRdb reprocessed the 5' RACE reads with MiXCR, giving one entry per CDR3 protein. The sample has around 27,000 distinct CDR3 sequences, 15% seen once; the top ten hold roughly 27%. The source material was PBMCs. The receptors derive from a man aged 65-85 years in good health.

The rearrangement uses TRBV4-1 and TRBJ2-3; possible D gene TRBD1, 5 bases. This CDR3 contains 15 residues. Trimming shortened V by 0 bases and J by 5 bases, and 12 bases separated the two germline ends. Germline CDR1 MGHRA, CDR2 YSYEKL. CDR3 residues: CASSQDIRGGDTQYF. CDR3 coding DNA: TGCGCCAGCAGCCAAGATATAAGGGGTGGAGATACGCAGTATTTT.

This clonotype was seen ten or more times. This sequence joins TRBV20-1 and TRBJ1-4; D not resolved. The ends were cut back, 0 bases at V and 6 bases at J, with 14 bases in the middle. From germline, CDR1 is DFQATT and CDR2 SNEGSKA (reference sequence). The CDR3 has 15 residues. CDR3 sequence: CSARDLGRADEKLFF. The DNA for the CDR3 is TGCAGTGCTAGAGATCTTGGCAGAGCCGATGAAAAACTGTTTTTT.

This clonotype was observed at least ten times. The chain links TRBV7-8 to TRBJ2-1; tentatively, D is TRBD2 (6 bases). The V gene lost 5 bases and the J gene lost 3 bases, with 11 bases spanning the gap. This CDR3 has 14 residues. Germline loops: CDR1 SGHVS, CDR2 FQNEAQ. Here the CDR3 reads CASSVPGVYNEQFF. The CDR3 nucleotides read TGTGCCAGCAGCGTCCCGGGGGTCTACAATGAGCAGTTCTTC.

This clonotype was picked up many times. The CDR3 bases are TGTGCCACCAGTGACCCCAGACAGGGGTGGGGAAAGACCCAGTACTTC. As protein: CATSDPRQGWGKTQYF. This chain links TRBV24-1 with TRBJ2-5; 8 bases align to TRBD1. J lost 6 bases, V lost 4 bases, and 12 bases had no gene match. The CDR3 runs 16 residues. Germline V CDR1 and CDR2: KGHDR, SFDVKD.

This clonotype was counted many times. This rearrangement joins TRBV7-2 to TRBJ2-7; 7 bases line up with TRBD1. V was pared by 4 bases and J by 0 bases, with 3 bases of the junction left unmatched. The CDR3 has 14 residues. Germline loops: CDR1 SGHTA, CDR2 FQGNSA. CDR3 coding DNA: TGTGCCAGCAGCTCCTGGACAGGCTCCTACGAGCAGTACTTC. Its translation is CASSSWTGSYEQYF.

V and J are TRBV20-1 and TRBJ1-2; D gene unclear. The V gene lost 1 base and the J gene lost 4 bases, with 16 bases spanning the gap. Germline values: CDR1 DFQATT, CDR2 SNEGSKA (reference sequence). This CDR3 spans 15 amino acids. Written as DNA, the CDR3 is TGCAGTGCTAGAGGGGAAGTGGCTCAGTTCTATGGCTACACCTTC. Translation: CSARGEVAQFYGYTF.

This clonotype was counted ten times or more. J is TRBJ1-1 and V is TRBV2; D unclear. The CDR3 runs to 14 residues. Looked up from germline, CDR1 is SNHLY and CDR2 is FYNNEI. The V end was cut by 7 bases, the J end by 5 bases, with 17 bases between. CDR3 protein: CASIMTDQSTEAFF. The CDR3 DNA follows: TGTGCCAGCATTATGACGGACCAGAGTACTGAAGCTTTCTTT.

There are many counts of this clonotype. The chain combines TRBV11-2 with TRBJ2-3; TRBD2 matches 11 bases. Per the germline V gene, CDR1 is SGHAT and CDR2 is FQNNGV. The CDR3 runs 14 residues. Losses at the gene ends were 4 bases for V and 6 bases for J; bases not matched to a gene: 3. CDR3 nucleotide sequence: TGTGCCAGCAGCTCCCGACTAGCGGGGGATACGCAGTATTTT. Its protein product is CASSSRLAGDTQYF.

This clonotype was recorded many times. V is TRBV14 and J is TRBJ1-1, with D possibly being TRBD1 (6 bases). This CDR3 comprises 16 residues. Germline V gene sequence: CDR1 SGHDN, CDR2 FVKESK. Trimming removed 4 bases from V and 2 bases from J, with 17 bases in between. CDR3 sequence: CASSRDTGTINTEAFF. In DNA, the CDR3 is TGTGCCAGCAGCCGAGACACCGGGACAATTAACACTGAAGCTTTCTTT.

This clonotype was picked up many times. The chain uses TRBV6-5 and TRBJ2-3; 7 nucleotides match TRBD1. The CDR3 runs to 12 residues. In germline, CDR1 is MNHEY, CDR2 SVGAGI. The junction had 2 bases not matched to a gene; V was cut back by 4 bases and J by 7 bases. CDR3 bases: TGTGCCAGCAGTTCACAGGGGTATACGCAGTATTTT. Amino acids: CASSSQGYTQYF.

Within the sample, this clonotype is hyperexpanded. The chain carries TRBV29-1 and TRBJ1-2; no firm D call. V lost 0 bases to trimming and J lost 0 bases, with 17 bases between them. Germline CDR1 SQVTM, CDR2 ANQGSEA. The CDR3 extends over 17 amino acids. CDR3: CSVEDYGGIRPNYGYTF. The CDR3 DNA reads TGCAGCGTTGAAGATTACGGAGGCATACGTCCTAACTATGGCTACACCTTC.

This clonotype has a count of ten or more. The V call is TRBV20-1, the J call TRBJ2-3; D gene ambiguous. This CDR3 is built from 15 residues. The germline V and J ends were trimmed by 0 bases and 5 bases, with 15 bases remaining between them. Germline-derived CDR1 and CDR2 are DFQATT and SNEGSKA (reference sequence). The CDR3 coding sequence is TGCAGTGCTAGAGATTCGTCATCCAGTGAAGATACGCAGTATTTT. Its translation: CSARDSSSSEDTQYF.

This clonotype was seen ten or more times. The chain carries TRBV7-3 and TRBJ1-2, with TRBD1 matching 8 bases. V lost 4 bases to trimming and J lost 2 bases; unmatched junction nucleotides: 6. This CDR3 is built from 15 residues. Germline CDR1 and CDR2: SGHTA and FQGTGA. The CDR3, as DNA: TGTGCCAGCAGCTCGGGGACAGGAGTGAACTATGGCTACACCTTC. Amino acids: CASSSGTGVNYGYTF. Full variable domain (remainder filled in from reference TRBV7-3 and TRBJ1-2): GAGVSQTPSNKVTEKGKYVELRCDPISGHTALYWYRQSLGQGPEFLIYFQGTGAADDSGLPNDRFFAVRPEGSVSTLKIQRTERGDSAVYLCASSSGTGVNYGYTFGSGTRLTVV.

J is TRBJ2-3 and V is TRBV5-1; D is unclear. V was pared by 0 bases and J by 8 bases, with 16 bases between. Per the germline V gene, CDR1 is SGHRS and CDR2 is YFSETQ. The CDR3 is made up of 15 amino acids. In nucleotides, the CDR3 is TGCGCCAGCAGCTTGGCAGCCCAAGACACGGGTACGCAGTATTTT. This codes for CASSLAAQDTGTQYF.

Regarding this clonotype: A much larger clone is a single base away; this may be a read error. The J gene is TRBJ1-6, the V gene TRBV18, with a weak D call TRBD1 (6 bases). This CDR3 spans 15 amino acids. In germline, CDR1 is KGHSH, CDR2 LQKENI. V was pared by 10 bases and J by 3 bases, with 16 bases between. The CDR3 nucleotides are TGTGCCAACTCGCTCGCGGGACACTATAATTCACCCCTCCACTTT. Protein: CANSLAGHYNSPLHF.

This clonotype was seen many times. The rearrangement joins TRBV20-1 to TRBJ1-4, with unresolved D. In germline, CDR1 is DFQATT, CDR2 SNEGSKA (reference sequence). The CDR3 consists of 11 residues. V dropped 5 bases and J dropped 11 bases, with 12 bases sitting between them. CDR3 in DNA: TGCAGTGCTGATTCGAGACCCAAACTGTTTTTT. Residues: CSADSRPKLFF.